Below are 30 T cell receptor beta chains sequenced from a single sample in a study of blood T cell repertoires in COVID-19. Only in-frame clones appear in the TCRdb table, and some are missing; sequencing was by immunoSEQ multiplex PCR. The table lists about 190,000 clones, roughly 80% of them singletons. The sample taken for sequencing was PBMCs or T cells enriched from blood (not recorded which). The receptor source for this set is a woman aged 30 to 39 who had recovered from COVID-19.

The chain combines TRBV7-2 with TRBJ1-6, with unresolved D. This CDR3 is 13 amino acids long. The germline V gene has CDR1 SGHTA and CDR2 FQGNSA. V was shortened by 5 bases and J by 9 bases, with 11 bases between the two germline ends. CDR3 in amino acids: CASSPGRVSPLHF. The CDR3 DNA is TGTGCCAGCAGCCCTGGGCGGGTTTCACCCCTCCACTTT.

In DNA form, the CDR3 reads TGTGCCAGCAGATGGGACAGGGAGTTTTATGGCTACACCTTC. Amino acid sequence: CASRWDREFYGYTF. The chain is built from TRBV28 and TRBJ1-2; 9 positions agree with TRBD1. Germline V gives CDR1 MDHEN, CDR2 SYDVKM. J gave up 5 bases and V 6 bases, and 7 bases lay outside the gene matches. CDR3 length: 14 amino acids.

This clone was seen a single time. The chain uses TRBV7-2 and TRBJ1-5; tentatively, D is TRBD1 (5 bases). V was clipped by 1 base and J by 3 bases, with 13 bases between them. The germline V gene has CDR1 SGHTA and CDR2 FQGNSA. CDR3 length: 16 amino acids. The CDR3: CASSLGGGRLNQPQHF. The CDR3 bases are TGTGCCAGCAGCTTAGGGGGGGGAAGGCTCAATCAGCCCCAGCATTTT. The full variable domain, rest sourced from reference TRBV7-2 and TRBJ1-5, is GAGVSQSPSNKVTEKGKDVELRCDPISGHTALYWYRQSLGQGLEFLIYFQGNSAPDKSGLPSDRFSAERTGGSVSTLTIQRTQQEDSAVYLCASSLGGGRLNQPQHFGDGTRLSIL.

The chain is built from TRBV2 and TRBJ1-1; D not certain. The CDR3 runs to 14 residues. Germline V gene sequence: CDR1 SNHLY, CDR2 FYNNEI. Trimming cost V 0 bases and J 1 base, with 6 bases left between them. In DNA form, the CDR3 reads TGTGCCAGCAGTGAAGCCCGACAGAACACTGAAGCTTTCTTT. This codes for CASSEARQNTEAFF.

The chain joins TRBV30 to TRBJ1-4, with a weak D call TRBD1 (5 bases). There are 12 residues in the CDR3. Trimming removed 8 bases at V and 2 bases at J, with 9 bases between. Germline V gene data show CDR1 as GTSNPN and CDR2 as SVGIG (reference sequence). The CDR3 DNA is TGTGCCCAGGGAAGGACTAATGAAAAACTGTTTTTT. It encodes CAQGRTNEKLFF.

This clone was seen a single time. The V gene is TRBV15, the J gene TRBJ2-6, with 11 bases matching TRBD1. CDR3 length: 23 amino acids. The J segment lost 0 bases and the V segment lost 0 bases, leaving 16 bases of the junction unmatched. The germline gives CDR1 LNHNV, CDR2 YYDKDF (reference sequence). This CDR3 reads CATSRDYRDRGSLASSGANVLTF. The CDR3 DNA is TGTGCCACCAGCAGAGATTATAGGGACAGGGGGTCTTTAGCCTCCTCTGGGGCCAACGTCCTGACTTTC.

The chain employs TRBV5-1 and TRBJ2-1; TRBD1 might be the D (6 bases). The CDR3 is made up of 14 amino acids. Trimming removed 4 bases from V and 5 bases from J, with 13 bases in between. Germline-derived CDR1 and CDR2 are SGHRS and YFSETQ. The CDR3 DNA sequence: TGCGCCAGCAGCGCCAGGGGCCGGGACAATGAGCAGTTCTTC. Amino acid sequence: CASSARGRDNEQFF. The full variable domain, rest sourced from reference TRBV5-1 and TRBJ2-1, is KAGVTQTPRYLIKTRGQQVTLSCSPISGHRSVSWYQQTPGQGLQFLFEYFSETQRNKGNFPGRFSGRQFSNSRSEMNVSTLELGDSALYLCASSARGRDNEQFFGPGTRLTVL.

The chain uses TRBV3-1 (or the pseudogene TRBV3-2) and TRBJ2-7; TRBD2 matches at 8 bases. After removal of 4 bases from V and 7 bases from J, the junction contained 24 bases not matched to a gene. The length of the CDR3 is 19 residues. Germline CDR1 reads LGHDT; CDR2 reads YNNKEL (reference sequence). CDR3 loop: CASSREVGVSGTQAGEQYF. The CDR3 nucleotides read TGTGCCAGCAGCCGGGAGGTGGGGGTTAGCGGGACCCAGGCGGGGGAGCAGTACTTC.

The chain carries TRBV19 and TRBJ2-3, with D possibly matching TRBD2 (5 bases). CDR1 is LNHDA, CDR2 SQIVND, per germline (reference sequence). Between the trimmed V and J ends, which lost 8 bases and 2 bases, there was a span of 17 bases. The CDR3 is 15 residues long. The CDR3 bases are TGTGCCAGTGCCGAGGGATACAACCCCACAGATACGCAGTATTTT. Translating gives CASAEGYNPTDTQYF.

Turning to this clone: This CDR3 is also generated by other DNA sequences in the sample. The J gene is TRBJ1-2, the V gene TRBV30, with unresolved D. Trimming removed 3 bases from V and 4 bases from J, with 6 bases in between. The CDR3 extends over 11 amino acids. The germline V gene has CDR1 GTSNPN and CDR2 SVGIG (reference sequence). The DNA of the CDR3 is TGTGCCTGGAGCCGGGGCTATGGCTACACCTTC. Translated: CAWSRGYGYTF.

V is TRBV5-5 and J is TRBJ2-7, with 9 bases aligning to TRBD1. Per the germline V gene, CDR1 is SGHKS and CDR2 is YYEKEE (reference sequence). V gave up 4 bases and J gave up 4 bases; unmatched junction bases: 9. The CDR3 contains 15 residues. The CDR3: CASSHSYRGRYEQYF. Here the CDR3 DNA reads TGTGCCAGCAGCCACAGTTACAGGGGGCGGTACGAGCAGTACTTC.

CDR3 in amino acids: CASSNRGVRDTEAFF. DNA for the CDR3: TGTGCCAGCAGCAACCGCGGGGTTCGGGACACTGAAGCTTTCTTT. The chain recombines TRBV7-2 with TRBJ1-1; D is unclear. V lost 5 bases and J lost 3, with 16 bases in between. Germline CDR1 is SGHTA and CDR2 is FQGNSA. This CDR3 has 15 residues.

The gene calls are TRBV6-1 and TRBJ2-7; a possible D gene is TRBD2 (6 bases). Germline loops: CDR1 MNHNS, CDR2 SASEGT. Trimming removed 1 base at V and 3 bases at J, with 13 bases between. The CDR3 contains 15 residues. The DNA for the CDR3 is TGTGCCAGCAGTGAAGGCGGAGGGAAGGACTACGAGCAGTACGTC. Translating it yields CASSEGGGKDYEQYV.

The chain is built from TRBV6-5 and TRBJ1-6, with D possibly being TRBD1 (6 bases). Germline V gene sequence: CDR1 MNHEY, CDR2 SVGAGI. Trimming took 2 bases from V and 4 from J, leaving 12 bases between them. The CDR3 loop spans 16 amino acids. Written as DNA, the CDR3 is TGTGCCAGCAGTTACGGGGGGGCTGATTATAATTCACCCCTCCACTTT. This encodes CASSYGGADYNSPLHF.

This clone was seen more than once but under ten times. The V and J genes are TRBV28 and TRBJ1-2; D possibly corresponds to TRBD1 (5 bases). V lost 7 bases and J 0 bases, leaving 15 bases between the germline ends. CDR1 is MDHEN, CDR2 SYDVKM, per germline. The CDR3 runs to 15 residues. CDR3 DNA: TGTGCCAGCATTACCCCGCGGGGGGCTAACTATGGCTACACCTTC. Amino acid sequence: CASITPRGANYGYTF.

This clone has a handful of counts. The V gene is TRBV27, the J gene TRBJ1-1; unclear D gene. The germline V and J ends were trimmed by 5 bases and 0 bases, with 10 bases remaining between them. In germline, CDR1 is MNHEY, CDR2 SMNVEV (reference sequence). The CDR3 contains 14 residues. The CDR3 loop reads CASSLERLNTEAFF. CDR3 in DNA: TGTGCCAGCAGTCTAGAGCGGTTGAACACTGAAGCTTTCTTT.

V usage is TRBV24-1 and J usage is TRBJ1-5; TRBD1 aligns across 7 bases. The junction had 7 bases not matched to a gene; V was cut back by 3 bases and J by 3 bases. The CDR3 covers 16 residues. Germline CDR1 is KGHDR and CDR2 is SFDVKD. The CDR3 DNA is TGTGCCACCAGTGATCCCTCCACAGGGGACAATCAGCCCCAGCATTTT. The encoded protein is CATSDPSTGDNQPQHF.

J is TRBJ2-1 and V is TRBV7-2; D unclear. The V end lost 1 base, the J end lost 4 bases, and 5 bases lay between the germline ends. The V gene's germline CDR1 is SGHTA and CDR2 FQGNSA. The CDR3 is 13 residues long. DNA of the CDR3: TGTGCCAGCAGCTTAGTACTGTACAATGAGCAGTTCTTC. Protein sequence: CASSLVLYNEQFF.

This clone was observed a single time. The V call is TRBV5-4, the J call TRBJ2-2, with D possibly being TRBD2 (5 bases). This CDR3 spans 14 amino acids. V was clipped by 4 bases and J by 6 bases, with 13 bases between them. In germline, CDR1 is SGHNT, CDR2 YYREEE (reference sequence). The DNA of the CDR3 is TGTGCCAGCAGCCTCGGAGGCGACGCCGGGGAGCTGTTTTTT. It specifies CASSLGGDAGELFF. Full variable domain (remainder filled in from reference TRBV5-4 and TRBJ2-2): ETGVTQSPTHLIKTRGQQVTLRCSSQSGHNTVSWYQQALGQGPQFIFQYYREEENGRGNFPPRFSGLQFPNYSSELNVNALELDDSALYLCASSLGGDAGELFFGEGSRLTVL.

The J gene is TRBJ1-5, the V gene TRBV28; the D gene is possibly TRBD1 (5 bases). Germline values: CDR1 MDHEN, CDR2 SYDVKM. Trimming took 6 bases from V and 8 from J, leaving 17 bases between them. This CDR3 is 14 amino acids long. In DNA form, the CDR3 reads TGTGCCAGCAGCCCGGACACCCAAAGGGAGCCCCAGCATTTT. Translation gives CASSPDTQREPQHF.

The table lists this clone with a few counts. The chain recombines TRBV27 with TRBJ2-1, with TRBD1 as a possible D gene (6 bases). This CDR3 region has 15 residues. Germline V lookup: CDR1 MNHEY, CDR2 SMNVEV (reference sequence). Trimming shortened V by 3 bases and J by 7 bases, and 16 bases separated the two germline ends. CDR3 region: CASSFWTEFKNEQFF. The CDR3 DNA follows: TGTGCCAGCAGTTTTTGGACAGAGTTTAAGAATGAGCAGTTCTTC.

V gene TRBV6-5 combines with J gene TRBJ1-4; D gene uncertain. Trimming took 2 bases from V and 10 from J, leaving 20 bases between them. Germline V gene data show CDR1 as MNHEY and CDR2 as SVGAGI. The CDR3 has 16 amino acids. CDR3 residues: CASSYREGGMTGKLFF. For the CDR3, the DNA is TGTGCCAGCAGTTACAGAGAGGGTGGGATGACTGGAAAACTGTTTTTT.

This CDR3 is CASRRGQGRGYTF. The CDR3 bases are TGTGCCAGCAGACGCGGACAGGGTCGTGGCTACACCTTC. This chain links TRBV12-3 or TRBV12-4 with TRBJ1-2, with 8 bases aligning to TRBD1. This CDR3 has 13 amino acids. The junction had 7 bases not matched to a gene; V was cut back by 6 bases and J by 7 bases.

CDR3 nucleotides: TGTGCCTGGATGTTTAGTCGCGACACTGAAGCTTTCTTT. As protein: CAWMFSRDTEAFF. The chain recombines TRBV30 with TRBJ1-1; D is unclear. This CDR3 is 13 amino acids long. The V gene lost 4 bases and the J gene lost 3 bases, with 12 bases spanning the gap. Germline CDR1 GTSNPN, CDR2 SVGIG (reference sequence). Combining the CDR3 with reference TRBV30 and TRBJ1-1 gives the whole variable domain SQTIHQWPATLVQPVGSPLSLECTVEGTSNPNLYWYRQAAGRGLQLLFYSVGIGQISSEVPQNLSASRPQDRQFILSSKKLLLSDSGFYLCAWMFSRDTEAFFGQGTRLTVV.

The rearrangement uses TRBV28 and TRBJ2-7; 10 nucleotides match TRBD1. CDR3 length: 13 amino acids. Germline V gene sequence: CDR1 MDHEN, CDR2 SYDVKM. The J segment lost 13 bases and the V segment lost 2 bases, leaving 8 bases of the junction unmatched. The CDR3, as DNA: TGTGCCAGCAGTTTAAAGCCGGGACAGGGGAGATACTTC. The encoded protein is CASSLKPGQGRYF.

J is TRBJ1-2 and V is TRBV5-6, with no clear D. CDR1 is SGHDT and CDR2 is YYEEEE in the germline V gene. The CDR3 spans 14 residues. V was clipped by 0 bases and J by 4 bases, with 10 bases between them. DNA of the CDR3: TGTGCCAGCAGCTTGGGTAGCGAAGCCTATGGCTACACCTTC. This gives the protein CASSLGSEAYGYTF.

The chain uses TRBV18 and TRBJ1-2, with D possibly TRBD1 on 6 matching bases. Germline lookup yields CDR1 KGHSH and CDR2 LQKENI. This CDR3 is 14 amino acids long. V lost 2 bases and J 6 bases, leaving 13 bases between the germline ends. CDR3 sequence reads: CASSPKQGVDGYTF. In nucleotides, the CDR3 is TGTGCCAGCTCACCAAAACAGGGAGTGGATGGCTACACCTTC.

V gene TRBV6-5 combines with J gene TRBJ2-1; 9 nucleotides agree with TRBD2. V lost 6 bases to trimming and J lost 3 bases; unmatched junction nucleotides: 3. The CDR3 contains 14 residues. The germline V gene has CDR1 MNHEY and CDR2 SVGAGI. CDR3 in amino acids: CASREREVYNEQFF. CDR3 coding DNA: TGTGCCAGCAGGGAGCGGGAGGTCTACAATGAGCAGTTCTTC.

The chain carries TRBV14 and TRBJ1-1; TRBD1 aligns across 10 bases. Germline V gene lookup returns CDR1 SGHDN and CDR2 FVKESK. Trimming removed 6 bases from V and 5 bases from J; junction bases left unmatched: 6. The CDR3 loop spans 14 amino acids. CDR3 residues: CASRGTGERTEAFF. CDR3 coding DNA: TGTGCCAGCAGGGGGACAGGGGAGCGAACTGAAGCTTTCTTT.

The rearrangement uses TRBV2 and TRBJ1-4, with D possibly matching TRBD1 (6 bases). The CDR3 has 13 amino acids. The V end was cut by 6 bases, the J end by 10 bases, with 15 bases between. Germline CDR1 SNHLY, CDR2 FYNNEI. The CDR3 here is CASRTGDIRKLFF. Written as DNA, the CDR3 is TGTGCCAGCAGAACCGGGGACATTAGAAAACTGTTTTTT.